The rows below give T cell receptor beta chains drawn from one sample of a study of T cells after posttransplantation cyclophosphamide. The repertoire was sequenced with immunoSEQ multiplex PCR; TCRdb's copy has only in-frame clones and lacks some. The sample gives 8,500 to 9,500 clones, 95% to 99% of which show up once; 0.25% to 0.3% is in the top ten. The sequenced sample was naive CD8+ T cells sorted from PBMCs. The receptors originated from a man aged 45-65 years in good health, CMV-negative, and a related stem cell transplant donor. The CDR3 runs from the conserved cysteine through the conserved F or W. Each record gives: CDR3 length, V gene, CDR3 protein.

length: 18
V: TRBV18
CDR3: CASAQEPYLNSGANVLTF

length: 15
V: TRBV29-1
CDR3: CSATNREWGNTEAFF

length: 16
V: TRBV7-9
CDR3: CASSPPRTGRGNEQFF

length: 14
V: TRBV7-9
CDR3: CASSASGRDDEQFF

length: 15
V: TRBV7-3
CDR3: CASSLSGGTNYGYTF

length: 16
V: TRBV19
CDR3: CASSMVNRPPTIEQFF

length: 15
V: TRBV4-1
CDR3: CASSPVGGNQETQYF

length: 16
V: TRBV19
CDR3: CASSLPDRHSGNTIYF

length: 16
V: TRBV19
CDR3: CASRGYLPSGNTEAFF

length: 15
V: TRBV27
CDR3: CASSYLAGGLGEQFF

length: 15
V: TRBV2
CDR3: CASSEGFQGETKLFF

length: 16
V: TRBV7-9
CDR3: CASTGGVVRHNYGYTF

length: 17
V: TRBV9
CDR3: CASSVVSSGMNTGELFF

length: 14
V: TRBV7-8
CDR3: CASSLGGVNTEAFF

length: 16
V: TRBV30
CDR3: CAWSAFVGARAYEQYF